This T cell receptor (beta chain) was captured in a study of CD8 T cells in Susac syndrome. This CDR3 has 15 residues. V gave up 3 bases and J gave up 3 bases, with 12 bases separating them. The V gene's germline CDR1 is KGHSH and CDR2 LQKENI. RNA amounts of roughly 0.45 to 1 ug underwent reverse transcription with random hexamers. TCRdb re-analysed the immunoSEQ multiplex PCR reads in MiXCR, keeping a single row per CDR3 protein. Here the sample spans about 240,000 distinct CDR3 sequences, 90% to 97% being singletons. The source of this sequence is a human donor with Susac syndrome. Input material: CD4+ T cells from PBMCs. The chain joins TRBV18 to TRBJ2-1, with D perhaps matching TRBD2 (5 bases). CDR3 nucleotides: TGTGCCAGCTCACCCCCGACGGGGAACTACAATGAGCAGTTCTTC. Amino acids: CASSPPTGNYNEQFF.